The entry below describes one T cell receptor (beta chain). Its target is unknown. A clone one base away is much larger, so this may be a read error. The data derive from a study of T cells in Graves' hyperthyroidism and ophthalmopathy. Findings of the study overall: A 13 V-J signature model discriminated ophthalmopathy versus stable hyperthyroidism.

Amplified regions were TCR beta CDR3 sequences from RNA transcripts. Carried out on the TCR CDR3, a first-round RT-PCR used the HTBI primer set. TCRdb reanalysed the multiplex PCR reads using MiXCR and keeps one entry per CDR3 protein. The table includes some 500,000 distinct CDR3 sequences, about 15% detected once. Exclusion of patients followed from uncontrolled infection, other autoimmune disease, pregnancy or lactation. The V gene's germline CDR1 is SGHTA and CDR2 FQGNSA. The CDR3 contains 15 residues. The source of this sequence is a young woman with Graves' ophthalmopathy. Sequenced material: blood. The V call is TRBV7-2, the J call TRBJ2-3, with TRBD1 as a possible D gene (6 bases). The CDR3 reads CAGSFSRGTTDTQYF. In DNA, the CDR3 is TGTGCCGGCAGCTTCAGCAGGGGAACCACAGATACGCAGTATTTT.